The rows below give T cell receptor beta chains drawn from one sample of a study of T cell responses to AZD1222 COVID-19 vaccine. Produced via immunoSEQ multiplex PCR; TCRdb's table is partial and in-frame only. Among 120,000 or so clones listed, around 86% were seen once. The specimen comprised peripheral blood, sampled on day 0 of AZD1222 vaccination. The origin of the receptors is an adult in good health. CDR3s include the opening cysteine and the closing phenylalanine or tryptophan. A D gene is named only where the DNA matches it firmly. Rows give clone size only sometimes, using once, few, many, or a class for an expanded clone.

>TRBV5-1|few|TRBJ1-4|TRBD1
CASSLSKTGTDEKLFF
TGCGCCAGCAGCTTGTCGAAGACAGGGACAGATGAAAAACTGTTTTTT
>TRBV6-4|NA|TRBJ1-6|NA
CASNFNSPLHF
TGTGCCAGCAATTTTAATTCACCCCTCCACTTT
>TRBV7-9|NA|TRBJ2-1|TRBD2
CASRNLAGGHNEQFF
TGTGCCAGCAGGAATCTAGCGGGGGGACACAATGAGCAGTTCTTC
>TRBV4-1|NA|TRBJ2-1|NA
CASSQSRARTEQFF
TGCGCCAGCAGCCAAAGTCGGGCGCGTACTGAGCAGTTCTTC
>TRBV6-5|NA|TRBJ2-7|NA
CASSFLVVGEQYF
TGTGCCAGCAGTTTCCTAGTCGTAGGAGAGCAGTACTTC
>TRBV5-8|NA|TRBJ2-2|NA
CASKPWTLGELFF
TGTGCCAGCAAGCCGTGGACACTCGGGGAGCTGTTTTTT
>TRBV30|NA|TRBJ1-1|NA
CALMRSRDTEAFF
TGTGCCCTAATGAGGAGTAGGGACACTGAAGCTTTCTTT
>TRBV10-3|NA|TRBJ1-2|NA
CAISESNHPSNYGYTF
TGTGCCATCAGTGAGTCGAACCACCCCTCTAACTATGGCTACACCTTC
>TRBV19|NA|TRBJ1-1|NA
CASSIPRVGNTEAFF
TGTGCCAGTAGTATCCCTCGAGTTGGGAACACTGAAGCTTTCTTT
>TRBV20-1|NA|TRBJ2-5|TRBD2
CSASTRDYRETQYF
TGCAGTGCCAGTACCCGGGACTATAGAGAGACCCAGTACTTC
>TRBV15|NA|TRBJ1-1|NA
CATSPRQNSEAFF
TGTGCCACCAGCCCTCGACAGAACTCTGAAGCTTTCTTT
>TRBV30|NA|TRBJ2-1|TRBD2
CAWSGFGGRVKYNEQFF
TGTGCCTGGAGTGGGTTCGGGGGGAGAGTTAAGTACAATGAGCAGTTCTTC
>TRBV29-1|NA|TRBJ1-1|NA
CSVAEYNTEAFF
TGCAGCGTTGCAGAGTATAACACTGAAGCTTTCTTT
>TRBV27|once|TRBJ1-1|NA
CASSFGGATEAFF
TGTGCCAGCAGTTTTGGGGGGGCCACTGAAGCTTTCTTT
>TRBV28|NA|TRBJ1-1|NA
CASRGGTGLSAFF
TGTGCCAGCAGGGGAGGGACTGGTTTATCTGCTTTCTTT
>TRBV9|NA|TRBJ2-2|TRBD1
CASSVDINTGGGELFF
TGTGCCAGCAGCGTAGATATCAACACAGGGGGCGGGGAGCTGTTTTTT
>TRBV18|NA|TRBJ1-1|TRBD1
CASSPSGTENTEAFF
TGTGCCAGCTCACCCTCCGGGACAGAGAACACTGAAGCTTTCTTT